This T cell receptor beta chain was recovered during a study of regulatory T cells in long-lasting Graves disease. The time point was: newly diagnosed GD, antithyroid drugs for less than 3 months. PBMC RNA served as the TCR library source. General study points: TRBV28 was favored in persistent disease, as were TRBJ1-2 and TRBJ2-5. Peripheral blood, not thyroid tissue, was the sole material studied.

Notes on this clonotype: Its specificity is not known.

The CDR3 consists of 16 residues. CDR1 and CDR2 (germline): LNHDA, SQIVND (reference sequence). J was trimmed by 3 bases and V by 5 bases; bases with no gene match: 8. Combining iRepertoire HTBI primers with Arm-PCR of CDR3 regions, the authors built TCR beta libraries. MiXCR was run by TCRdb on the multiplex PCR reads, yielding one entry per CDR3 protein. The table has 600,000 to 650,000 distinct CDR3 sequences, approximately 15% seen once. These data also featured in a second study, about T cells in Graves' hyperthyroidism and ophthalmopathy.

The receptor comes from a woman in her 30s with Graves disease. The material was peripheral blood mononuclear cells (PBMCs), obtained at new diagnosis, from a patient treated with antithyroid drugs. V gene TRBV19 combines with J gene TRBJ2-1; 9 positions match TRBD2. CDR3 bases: TGTGCCAGTAGTGGGGGGAGCGGGAGGATCTACAATGAGCAGTTCTTC. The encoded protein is CASSGGSGRIYNEQFF.